A selection of T cell receptor beta chains follows, all from one sample in a study of OX40 agonist ivuxolimab in advanced cancers. The assay was immunoSEQ multiplex PCR, and TCRdb's table has in-frame clones only and misses some. The sample records around 60,000 clones, approximately 87% being singletons. Sample: CD4+ or CD8+ T cells sorted from blood, taken in a trial of the OX40 agonist ivuxolimab. The receptors were sampled from an adult with an advanced solid tumor such as melanoma, head and neck, liver or kidney cancer. Each CDR3 is given with its conserved first and last residue. D genes are given only for firm matches. Size is stated for part of the rows, as once, few or many counts, or as a class when the clone is expanded.

cdr3_length	v_call	j_call	d_call	clone_size	cdr3_aa	cdr3_nt
16	TRBV19	TRBJ2-2	TRBD2	.	CASSIDQGGRTGELFF	TGTGCCAGTAGTATAGATCAGGGCGGGAGGACCGGGGAGCTGTTTTTT
13	TRBV29-1	TRBJ2-1	.	.	CSVEDPFYNEQFF	TGCAGCGTTGAAGACCCCTTTTACAATGAGCAGTTCTTC
14	TRBV19	TRBJ2-3	.	.	CASTSEGVIDTQYF	TGTGCCAGTACTAGCGAGGGGGTGATAGATACGCAGTATTTT
15	TRBV28	TRBJ1-2	.	.	CASSPRDKLRYGYTF	TGTGCCAGCAGCCCCCGGGACAAGTTGAGGTATGGCTACACCTTC
15	TRBV30	TRBJ2-7	TRBD2	.	CAWSVWREEAYEQYF	TGTGCCTGGAGTGTATGGCGGGAGGAAGCCTACGAGCAGTACTTC
13	TRBV7-9	TRBJ2-7	.	.	CASSFRAPYEQYF	TGTGCCAGCAGTTTCAGGGCCCCCTACGAGCAGTACTTC
12	TRBV7-8	TRBJ1-6	.	.	CASSLESSPLHF	TGTGCCAGCAGCTTAGAGTCATCACCCCTCCACTTT
15	TRBV11-3	TRBJ2-5	.	few	CASSLGLRGGETQYF	TGTGCCAGCAGCTTAGGGCTGAGGGGGGGAGAGACCCAGTACTTC
13	TRBV19	TRBJ2-3	TRBD2	.	CASSTGLEDTQYF	TGTGCCAGTAGTACTGGACTAGAAGATACGCAGTATTTT
11	TRBV20-1	TRBJ1-2	.	.	CKPGHPYGYTF	TGCAAGCCCGGACATCCCTATGGCTACACCTTC
14	TRBV29-1	TRBJ2-7	TRBD2	.	CSVEASGGRYEQYF	TGCAGCGTTGAAGCTAGCGGGGGTAGGTACGAGCAGTACTTC
10	TRBV6-5	TRBJ1-1	.	.	CATVGTEAFF	TGTGCCACCGTGGGAACTGAAGCTTTCTTT
13	TRBV7-6	TRBJ2-2	.	.	CASSQGNTGELFF	TGTGCCAGCTCACAGGGTAACACCGGGGAGCTGTTTTTT
14	TRBV7-2	TRBJ2-3	.	.	CASSLDRATDTQYF	TGTGCCAGCAGCTTAGATCGTGCTACAGATACGCAGTATTTT
14	TRBV5-1	TRBJ2-2	TRBD1	few	CASSWDRATGELFF	TGCGCCAGCAGCTGGGACAGGGCCACCGGGGAGCTGTTTTTT
17	TRBV4-3	TRBJ2-1	TRBD2	.	CASSQVLAGGSYNEQFF	TGCGCCAGCAGCCAAGTACTAGCGGGGGGTTCCTACAATGAGCAGTTCTTC
17	TRBV5-1	TRBJ1-5	TRBD1	.	CASSSGQGAHLPQPQHF	TGCGCCAGCAGCTCCGGACAGGGGGCTCATTTACCTCAGCCCCAGCATTTT
13	TRBV4-2	TRBJ2-7	.	.	CASSQETRVEQYF	TGTGCCAGCAGCCAAGAAACTAGGGTCGAGCAGTACTTC
13	TRBV2	TRBJ2-7	TRBD2	.	CASSREGGTEQYF	TGTGCCAGCAGTCGGGAGGGGGGGACCGAGCAGTACTTC
13	TRBV7-9	TRBJ1-6	.	.	CASSLEVLSPLHF	TGTGCCAGCAGCTTAGAGGTCCTTTCACCCCTCCACTTT
14	TRBV28	TRBJ2-1	.	.	CASTTNWGNNEQFF	TGTGCCAGCACTACCAATTGGGGGAACAATGAGCAGTTCTTC
10	TRBV20-1	TRBJ1-6	.	.	CSAGGSPLHF	TGCAGTGCTGGCGGTTCACCCCTCCACTTT
16	TRBV4-2	TRBJ2-2	.	.	CASSPGDSAYTGELFF	TGTGCCAGCAGCCCCGGGGATAGCGCTTACACCGGGGAGCTGTTTTTT
16	TRBV7-2	TRBJ1-1	.	.	CASSLMRLGDRAEAFF	TGTGCCAGCAGCTTAATGCGGCTTGGGGATCGGGCTGAAGCTTTCTTT
13	TRBV5-1	TRBJ1-1	.	.	CASSIPQGHEAFF	TGCGCCAGCAGCATCCCACAGGGCCATGAAGCTTTCTTT
14	TRBV5-1	TRBJ1-2	.	.	CASSLTSGSDGYTF	TGCGCCAGCAGCCTCACCTCGGGGTCGGATGGCTACACCTTC
14	TRBV5-4	TRBJ2-3	.	.	CASRDTGGGDTQYF	TGTGCCAGCAGGGATACCGGAGGGGGAGATACGCAGTATTTT
8	TRBV20-1	TRBJ1-1	.	few	CSASRAFF	TGCAGTGCTAGTCGTGCTTTCTTT
16	TRBV19	TRBJ2-5	.	.	CASSMVTPRGQETQYF	TGTGCCAGTAGTATGGTCACTCCTAGGGGGCAAGAGACCCAGTACTTC
11	TRBV4-1	TRBJ1-2	.	few	CASSTVGGYTF	TGCGCCAGCAGCACGGTAGGGGGCTACACCTTC
15	TRBV2	TRBJ2-1	TRBD2	.	CASRANPGLAEEQFF	TGTGCCAGCAGGGCCAACCCGGGACTAGCGGAGGAGCAGTTCTTC